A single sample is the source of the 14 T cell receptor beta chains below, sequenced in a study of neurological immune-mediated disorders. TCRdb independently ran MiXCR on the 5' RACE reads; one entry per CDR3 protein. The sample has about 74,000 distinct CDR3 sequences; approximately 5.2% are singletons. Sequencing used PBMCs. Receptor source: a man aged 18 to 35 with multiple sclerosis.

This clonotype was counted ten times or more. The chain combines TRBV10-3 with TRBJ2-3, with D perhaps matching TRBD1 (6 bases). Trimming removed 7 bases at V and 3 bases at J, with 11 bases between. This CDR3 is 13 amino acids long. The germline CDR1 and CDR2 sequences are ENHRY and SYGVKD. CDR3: CAIMRQGTDTQYF. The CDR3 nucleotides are TGTGCCATCATGCGTCAGGGGACAGATACGCAGTATTTT.

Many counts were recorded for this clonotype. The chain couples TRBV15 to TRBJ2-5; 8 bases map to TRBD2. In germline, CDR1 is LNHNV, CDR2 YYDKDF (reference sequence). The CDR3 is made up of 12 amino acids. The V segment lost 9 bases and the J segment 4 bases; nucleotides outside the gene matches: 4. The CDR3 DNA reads TGTGCCACAGGGGCGGGAGGAGAGACCCAGTACTTC. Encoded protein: CATGAGGETQYF.

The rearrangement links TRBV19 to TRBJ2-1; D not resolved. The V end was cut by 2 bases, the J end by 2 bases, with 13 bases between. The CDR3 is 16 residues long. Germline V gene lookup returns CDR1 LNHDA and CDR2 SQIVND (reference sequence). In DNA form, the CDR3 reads TGTGCCAGTAGTATAAGGTCTGCAGCTACCTACAATGAGCAGTTCTTC. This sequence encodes CASSIRSAATYNEQFF.

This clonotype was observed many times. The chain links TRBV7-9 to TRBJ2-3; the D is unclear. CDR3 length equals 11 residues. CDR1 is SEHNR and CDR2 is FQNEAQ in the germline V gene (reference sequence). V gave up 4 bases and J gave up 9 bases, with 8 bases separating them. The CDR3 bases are TGTGCCAGCAGCTCCTTCTCGACGCAGTATTTT. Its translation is CASSSFSTQYF. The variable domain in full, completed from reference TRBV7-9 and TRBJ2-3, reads DTGVSQNPRHKITKRGQNVTFRCDPISEHNRLYWYRQTLGQGPEFLTYFQNEAQLEKSRLLSDRFSAERPKGSFSTLEIQRTEQGDSAMYLCASSSFSTQYFGPGTRLTVL.

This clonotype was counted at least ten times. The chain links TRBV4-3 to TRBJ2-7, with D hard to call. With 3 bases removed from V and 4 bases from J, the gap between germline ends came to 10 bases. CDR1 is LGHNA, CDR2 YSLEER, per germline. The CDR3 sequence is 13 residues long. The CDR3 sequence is CASSQAHTYEQYF. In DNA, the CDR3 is TGCGCCAGCAGCCAGGCTCACACATACGAGCAGTACTTC.

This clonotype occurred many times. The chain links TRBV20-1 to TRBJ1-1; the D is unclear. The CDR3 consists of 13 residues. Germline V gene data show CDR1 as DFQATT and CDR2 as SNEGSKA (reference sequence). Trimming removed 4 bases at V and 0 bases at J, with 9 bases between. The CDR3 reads CSATTALNTEAFF. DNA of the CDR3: TGCAGTGCTACTACAGCGTTGAACACTGAAGCTTTCTTT.

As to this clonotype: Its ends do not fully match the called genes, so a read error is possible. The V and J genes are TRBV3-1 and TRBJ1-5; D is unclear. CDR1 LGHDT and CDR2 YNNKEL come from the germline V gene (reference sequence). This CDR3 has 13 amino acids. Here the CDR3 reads CASSRASNQPQNF. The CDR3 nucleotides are TGTGCCAGCTCGAGGGCAAGCAATCAGCCCCAGAATTTT.

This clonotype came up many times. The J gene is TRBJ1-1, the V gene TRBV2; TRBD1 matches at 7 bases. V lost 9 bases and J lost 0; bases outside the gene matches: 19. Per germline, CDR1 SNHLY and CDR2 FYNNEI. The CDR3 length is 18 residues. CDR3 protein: CARNAGGQGGPMNTEAFF. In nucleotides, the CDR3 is TGTGCCAGGAACGCCGGGGGGCAGGGGGGACCCATGAACACTGAAGCTTTCTTT.

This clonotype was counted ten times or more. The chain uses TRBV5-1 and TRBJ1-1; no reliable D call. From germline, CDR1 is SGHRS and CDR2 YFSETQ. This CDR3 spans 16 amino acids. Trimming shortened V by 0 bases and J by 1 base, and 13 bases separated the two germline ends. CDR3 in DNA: TGCGCCAGCAGCTTGGGGCCCGGAAGAGAGAACACTGAAGCTTTCTTT. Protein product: CASSLGPGRENTEAFF.

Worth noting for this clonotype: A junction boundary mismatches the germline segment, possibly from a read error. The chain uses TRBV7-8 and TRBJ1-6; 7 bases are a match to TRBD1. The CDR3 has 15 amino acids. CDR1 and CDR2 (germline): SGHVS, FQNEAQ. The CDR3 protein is CASSLARTGPSPLNF. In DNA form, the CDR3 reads TGTGCCAGCAGCTTAGCGCGGACAGGTCCTTCACCCCTCAACTTT. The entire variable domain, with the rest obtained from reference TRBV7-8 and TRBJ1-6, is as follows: GAGVSQSPRYKVAKRGQDVALRCDPISGHVSLFWYQQALGQGPEFLTYFQNEAQLDKSGLPSDRFFAERPEGSVSTLKIQRTQQEDSAVYLCASSLARTGPSPLNFGNGTRLTVT.

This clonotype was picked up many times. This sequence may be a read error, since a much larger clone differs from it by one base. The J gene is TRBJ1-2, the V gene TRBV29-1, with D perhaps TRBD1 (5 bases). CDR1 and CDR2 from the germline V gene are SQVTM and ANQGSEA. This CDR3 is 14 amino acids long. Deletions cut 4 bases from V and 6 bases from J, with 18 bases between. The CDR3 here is CSVGWDERADGYTF. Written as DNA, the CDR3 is TGCAGCGTTGGATGGGACGAAAGGGCGGATGGCTACACCTTC.

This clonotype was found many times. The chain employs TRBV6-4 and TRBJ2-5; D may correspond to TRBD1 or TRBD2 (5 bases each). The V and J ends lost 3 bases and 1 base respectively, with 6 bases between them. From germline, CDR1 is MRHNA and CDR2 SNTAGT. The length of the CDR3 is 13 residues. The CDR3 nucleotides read TGTGCCAGCAGTGAGGGACCCCAAGAGACCCAGTACTTC. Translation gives CASSEGPQETQYF.

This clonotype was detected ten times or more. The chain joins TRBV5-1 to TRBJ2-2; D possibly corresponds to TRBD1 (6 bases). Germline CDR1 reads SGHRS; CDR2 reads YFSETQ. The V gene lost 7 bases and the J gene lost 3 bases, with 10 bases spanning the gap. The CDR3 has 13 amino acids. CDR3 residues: CASRQVDTGELFF. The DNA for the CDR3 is TGCGCCAGCCGACAGGTGGACACCGGGGAGCTGTTTTTT.

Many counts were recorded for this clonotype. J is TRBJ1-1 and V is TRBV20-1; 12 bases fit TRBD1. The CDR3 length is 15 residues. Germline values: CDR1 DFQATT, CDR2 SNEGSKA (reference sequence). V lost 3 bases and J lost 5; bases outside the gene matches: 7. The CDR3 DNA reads TGCAGTGCTAGGGGGGACAGGGGGCGAGGTACTGAAGCTTTCTTT. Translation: CSARGDRGRGTEAFF.